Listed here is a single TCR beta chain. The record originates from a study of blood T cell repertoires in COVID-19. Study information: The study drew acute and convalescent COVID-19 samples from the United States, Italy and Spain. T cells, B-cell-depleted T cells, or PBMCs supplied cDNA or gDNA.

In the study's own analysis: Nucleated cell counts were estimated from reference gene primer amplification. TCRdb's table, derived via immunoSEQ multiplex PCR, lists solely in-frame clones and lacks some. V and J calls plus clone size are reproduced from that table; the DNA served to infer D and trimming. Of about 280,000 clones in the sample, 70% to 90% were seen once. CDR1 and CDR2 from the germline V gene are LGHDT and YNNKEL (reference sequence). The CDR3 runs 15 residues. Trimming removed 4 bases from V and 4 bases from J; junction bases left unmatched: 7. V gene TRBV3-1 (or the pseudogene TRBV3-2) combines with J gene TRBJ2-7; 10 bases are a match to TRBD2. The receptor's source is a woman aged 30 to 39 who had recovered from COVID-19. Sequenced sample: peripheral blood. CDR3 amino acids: CASSRGERGGYEQYF. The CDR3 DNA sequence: TGTGCCAGCAGCCGGGGTGAGCGGGGGGGGTACGAGCAGTACTTC.